A single sample is the source of the 29 T cell receptor beta chains below, sequenced in a study of T-cell reconstitution after alpha-beta-depleted transplantation in children. The TCRbeta library incorporated unique molecular identifiers. TCRdb processed the PCR reads anew with MiXCR; each CDR3 protein has one entry. Of around 670,000 distinct CDR3 sequences listed, around 14% are singletons. This specimen consisted of PBMCs, obtained before TCRalphabeta/CD19-depleted stem cell transplant. These receptors all stem from a girl aged 2 to 10 with congenital amegakaryocytic thrombocytopenia, due to receive a stem cell transplant.

This chain joins TRBV3-1 and TRBJ1-1; 12 positions match TRBD1. This CDR3 contains 20 residues. V shed 0 bases, J shed 5 bases, and the junction held 16 bases outside the gene matches. Germline-derived CDR1 and CDR2 are LGHDT and YNNKEL (reference sequence). The CDR3 is CASSQDVSRGQGARSTEAFF. The CDR3 region has the DNA TGTGCCAGCAGCCAAGATGTATCAAGGGGACAGGGGGCAAGGAGTACTGAAGCTTTCTTT.

The chain recombines TRBV7-9 with TRBJ2-3; TRBD2 is a possible D gene (5 bases). The CDR3 sequence is 15 residues long. Trimming removed 5 bases at V and 2 bases at J, with 14 bases between. Germline V gives CDR1 SEHNR, CDR2 FQNEAQ (reference sequence). DNA for the CDR3: TGTGCCAGCAGCGTAGGGAAGCGGTACACAGATACGCAGTATTTT. This gives the protein CASSVGKRYTDTQYF.

In its sample, this clonotype was seen a few times. This chain links TRBV7-7 with TRBJ2-3; 8 positions agree with TRBD2. CDR3 size: 15 residues. The J segment lost 3 bases and the V segment lost 6 bases, leaving 8 bases of the junction unmatched. Per germline, CDR1 SSHAT and CDR2 FNYEAQ (reference sequence). The CDR3 nucleotides are TGTGCCAGCAGTCGTAGCGGGATGGTAACAGATACGCAGTATTTT. Residues: CASSRSGMVTDTQYF.

Ten or more counts support this clonotype. The chain has TRBV5-1 and TRBJ2-2; D perhaps matches TRBD1 (5 bases). CDR1 is SGHRS and CDR2 is YFSETQ in the germline V gene. This CDR3 has 16 amino acids. Trimming took off 1 base at V and 0 bases at J, with 10 bases between the two ends. The CDR3 sequence is CASSLTGLTNTGELFF. The CDR3 bases are TGCGCCAGCAGCTTGACAGGCCTAACGAACACCGGGGAGCTGTTTTTT.

This clonotype showed up many times. The chain uses TRBV29-1 and TRBJ1-1; 8 bases are a match to TRBD1. CDR1 and CDR2 from the germline V gene are SQVTM and ANQGSEA. This CDR3 contains 14 residues. V was clipped by 5 bases and J by 1 base; unmatched bases: 6. CDR3 DNA: TGCAGCGTTTCAGGGGGCGCAGGGAACACTGAAGCTTTCTTT. Translation: CSVSGGAGNTEAFF.

This clonotype has a count of ten or more. V gene TRBV4-1 combines with J gene TRBJ2-1; no clear D. Germline CDR1 is MGHRA and CDR2 is YSYEKL. Trimming took 4 bases from V and 4 from J, leaving 20 bases between them. The CDR3 consists of 17 residues. The CDR3 sequence is CASSPPVRLSQYNEQFF. Written as DNA, the CDR3 is TGCGCCAGCAGCCCACCCGTTCGTCTCTCCCAGTACAATGAGCAGTTCTTC.

This clonotype was detected many times. The chain uses TRBV5-1 and TRBJ2-3; unclear D gene. Trimming stripped 5 bases from V and 2 bases from J, with 12 bases between. This CDR3 is built from 14 residues. Per germline, CDR1 SGHRS and CDR2 YFSETQ. The CDR3 here is CASRNRGNTDTQYF. In nucleotides, the CDR3 is TGCGCCAGCAGAAACCGCGGAAACACAGATACGCAGTATTTT.

V usage is TRBV28 and J usage is TRBJ2-7; D is possibly TRBD2 (5 bases). The CDR3 totals 16 residues. Looked up from germline, CDR1 is MDHEN and CDR2 is SYDVKM. Trimming pared 1 base from V and 4 bases from J, leaving 17 bases between. CDR3 nucleotides: TGTGCCAGCAGTTTATCCTCCGGCCGGAGGAGGTACGAGCAGTACTTC. This sequence encodes CASSLSSGRRRYEQYF. Combining the CDR3 with reference TRBV28 and TRBJ2-7 gives the whole variable domain DVKVTQSSRYLVKRTGEKVFLECVQDMDHENMFWYRQDPGLGLRLIYFSYDVKMKEKGDIPEGYSVSREKKERFSLILESASTNQTSMYLCASSLSSGRRRYEQYFGPGTRLTVT.

This clonotype was recorded many times. In nucleotides, the CDR3 is TGTGCCAGCAGCTCCGTAGGAGACCAACAGAGTTACCAAGAGACCCAGTACTTC. Translation: CASSSVGDQQSYQETQYF. This chain uses TRBV5-6 with TRBJ2-5, with unresolved D. The V gene's germline CDR1 is SGHDT and CDR2 YYEEEE. CDR3 length: 18 amino acids. Trimming cost V 3 bases and J 0 bases, with 21 bases left between them.

This clonotype was counted ten times or more. The J gene is TRBJ2-3, the V gene TRBV12-3 or TRBV12-4; no reliable D call. This CDR3 comprises 15 residues. The germline V and J ends were trimmed by 5 bases and 0 bases, with 12 bases remaining between them. The CDR3 DNA is TGTGCCAGCAGTCTCAATATACCTAGCACAGATACGCAGTATTTT. Its translation is CASSLNIPSTDTQYF.

For this clonotype: Relative to the germline gene, one junction end is altered; a read error may explain this. The rearrangement links TRBV5-1 to TRBJ2-7, with 7 bases aligning to TRBD1. CDR3 length: 16 amino acids. CDR1 and CDR2 from the germline V gene are SGHRS and YFSETQ. The CDR3 DNA reads as TGCGCCAGCGGCTTGACCGGGACAGACACATCCTACGAGCAGTACTTC. The encoded protein is CASGLTGTDTSYEQYF.

The gene calls are TRBV5-1 and TRBJ1-6, with TRBD1 matching 9 bases. This CDR3 contains 16 residues. V lost 1 base, J lost 8 bases, and 7 bases stayed unmatched. Germline V gene lookup returns CDR1 SGHRS and CDR2 YFSETQ. CDR3 sequence: CASSLSGQGTDSPLHF. Here the CDR3 DNA reads TGCGCCAGCAGCTTGTCCGGACAGGGGACAGATTCACCCCTCCACTTT.

The genes are TRBV7-8 and TRBJ2-5; D remains ambiguous. The germline gives CDR1 SGHVS, CDR2 FQNEAQ. CDR3 length equals 16 residues. Trimming removed 2 bases from V and 3 bases from J, with 16 bases in between. The CDR3 protein is CASSLRVWGAEETQYF. For the CDR3, the DNA is TGTGCCAGCAGCTTAAGAGTCTGGGGTGCAGAAGAGACCCAGTACTTC.

At least ten counts were recorded for this clonotype. The genes are TRBV29-1 and TRBJ2-5; 7 bases are shared with TRBD2. The CDR3 consists of 12 residues. V shed 6 bases, J shed 5 bases, and the junction held 6 bases outside the gene matches. Germline-derived CDR1 and CDR2 are SQVTM and ANQGSEA. The CDR3 region has the DNA TGCAGCGTGGGAGGGGCGGGGGAGACCCAGTACTTC. Protein product: CSVGGAGETQYF.

This clonotype was detected many times. The chain employs TRBV12-3 or TRBV12-4 and TRBJ2-7; D may be TRBD1 or TRBD2 (7 bases each). The length of the CDR3 is 13 residues. V lost 4 bases to trimming and J lost 3 bases, with 10 bases between them. CDR3 in amino acids: CASSSGGGYEQYF. Here the CDR3 DNA reads TGTGCCAGCAGTTCAGGGGGGGGCTACGAGCAGTACTTC.

The genes are TRBV6-5 and TRBJ2-5, with TRBD1 as a possible D gene (5 bases). Trimming shortened V by 0 bases and J by 4 bases, and 12 bases separated the two germline ends. The germline gives CDR1 MNHEY, CDR2 SVGAGI. The CDR3 is 15 amino acids. This chain's CDR3 is CASSYSFKGAETQYF. CDR3 nucleotide sequence: TGTGCCAGCAGTTACTCGTTCAAAGGGGCAGAGACCCAGTACTTC.

This clonotype was seen more than once but under ten times. The chain has TRBV10-3 and TRBJ2-1; the D gene is possibly TRBD1 (6 bases). The germline V and J ends were trimmed by 3 bases and 9 bases, with 15 bases remaining between them. CDR3 length: 14 residues. In germline, CDR1 is ENHRY, CDR2 SYGVKD. This CDR3 is CAISEGRGTGEQFF. CDR3 nucleotide sequence: TGTGCCATCAGTGAAGGTAGGGGGACGGGTGAGCAGTTCTTC.

In its sample, this clonotype was seen many times. The rearrangement joins TRBV7-8 to TRBJ1-1; tentatively, D is TRBD1 (5 bases). CDR1 and CDR2 (germline): SGHVS, FQNEAQ. Trimming took 2 bases from V and 7 from J, leaving 11 bases between them. This CDR3 spans 13 amino acids. CDR3 loop: CASSLLWDGEAFF. In nucleotides, the CDR3 is TGTGCCAGCAGCTTATTATGGGACGGTGAAGCTTTCTTT.

The chain combines TRBV12-3 or TRBV12-4 with TRBJ2-5; a possible D gene is TRBD1 (5 bases). V gave up 4 bases and J gave up 1 base, with 16 bases separating them. The CDR3 contains 16 residues. CDR3 nucleotides: TGTGCCAGCAGTTCACCAGGGCCCGAGGTCCAAGAGACCCAGTACTTC. Encoded protein: CASSSPGPEVQETQYF.

The chain is built from TRBV5-5 and TRBJ2-1; D not resolved. Germline V gene data show CDR1 as SGHKS and CDR2 as YYEKEE (reference sequence). The V end lost 6 bases, the J end lost 8 bases, and 18 bases lay between the germline ends. The CDR3 is 14 amino acids. CDR3: CASTTRPPSDEQFF. CDR3 nucleotides: TGTGCCAGCACCACGCGGCCTCCGAGTGATGAGCAGTTCTTC.

There are a few counts of this clonotype. CDR3 sequence (DNA): TGTGCCAGCAGCCCCTTTAAAACAGGGGGAACCTACGAGCAGTACTTC. Protein product: CASSPFKTGGTYEQYF. The chain carries TRBV3-1 and TRBJ2-7, with 8 bases aligning to TRBD1. After removal of 4 bases from V and 2 bases from J, the junction contained 10 bases not matched to a gene. Germline-derived CDR1 and CDR2 are LGHDT and YNNKEL (reference sequence). The CDR3 extends over 16 amino acids.

This chain links TRBV12-3 or TRBV12-4 with TRBJ1-6; D gene uncertain. Between the trimmed V and J ends, which lost 7 bases and 7 bases, there was a span of 11 bases. This CDR3 has 13 amino acids. CDR3 region: CASTLEINSPLHF. CDR3 DNA: TGTGCCAGCACTCTGGAGATAAATTCACCCCTCCACTTT.

The CDR3: CSAPGQGETGANVLTF. The CDR3 nucleotides read TGCAGTGCCCCGGGCCAGGGGGAAACTGGGGCCAACGTCCTGACTTTC. The V gene is TRBV20-1, the J gene TRBJ2-6; TRBD1 aligns across 7 bases. V was pared by 6 bases and J by 2 bases, with 10 bases of the junction left unmatched. Germline V gene data show CDR1 as DFQATT and CDR2 as SNEGSKA (reference sequence). The CDR3 consists of 16 residues.

This clonotype was detected ten times or more. The V and J genes are TRBV7-3 and TRBJ2-1; D is unresolved. This CDR3 spans 13 amino acids. From germline, CDR1 is SGHTA and CDR2 FQGTGA. The V gene lost 3 bases and the J gene lost 4 bases, with 7 bases spanning the gap. For the CDR3, the DNA is TGTGCCAGCAGCTTTGGTAGATACAATGAGCAGTTCTTC. Encoded protein: CASSFGRYNEQFF. The complete variable domain, with remaining parts taken from reference TRBV7-3 and TRBJ2-1, reads GAGVSQTPSNKVTEKGKYVELRCDPISGHTALYWYRQSLGQGPEFLIYFQGTGAADDSGLPNDRFFAVRPEGSVSTLKIQRTERGDSAVYLCASSFGRYNEQFFGPGTRLTVL.

This clonotype showed up just a few times. This chain links TRBV7-9 with TRBJ2-7, with 8 positions matching TRBD1. V gave up 5 bases and J gave up 6 bases; unmatched junction bases: 6. CDR1 SEHNR and CDR2 FQNEAQ come from the germline V gene (reference sequence). This CDR3 is built from 13 residues. In DNA form, the CDR3 reads TGTGCCAGCAGCACAGGACAGGGATCCGAGCAGTACTTC. It encodes CASSTGQGSEQYF.

The CDR3 region is CASSPWVAGDYEQYF. The CDR3 DNA is TGCGCCAGCAGCCCGTGGGTCGCGGGAGACTACGAGCAGTACTTC. This chain joins TRBV5-1 and TRBJ2-7; 7 bases match TRBD2. This CDR3 contains 15 residues. The junction had 10 bases not matched to a gene; V was cut back by 4 bases and J by 3 bases. Germline V gene lookup returns CDR1 SGHRS and CDR2 YFSETQ.

The table lists this clonotype with many counts. J is TRBJ2-5 and V is TRBV29-1; the match to TRBD1 covers 7 bases. V gave up 4 bases and J gave up 3 bases; unmatched junction bases: 8. Germline V gene sequence: CDR1 SQVTM, CDR2 ANQGSEA. The CDR3 sequence is 14 residues long. This CDR3 is CSVGPTGLKETQYF. As DNA, the CDR3 is TGCAGCGTTGGACCGACAGGGTTGAAAGAGACCCAGTACTTC.

This clonotype was observed a few times. The chain carries TRBV19 and TRBJ1-5, with D tentatively TRBD1 (5 bases). The CDR3 sequence is 13 residues long. Trimming stripped 9 bases from V and 4 bases from J, with 13 bases between. Germline-derived CDR1 and CDR2 are LNHDA and SQIVND (reference sequence). This CDR3 reads CASTGTENQPQHF. CDR3 nucleotides: TGTGCCAGCACCGGGACCGAGAATCAGCCCCAGCATTTT.

This clonotype was seen ten or more times. The V gene is TRBV20-1, the J gene TRBJ1-5; D remains unclear. This CDR3 contains 15 residues. Germline-derived CDR1 and CDR2 are DFQATT and SNEGSKA (reference sequence). Deletions cut 0 bases from V and 3 bases from J, with 12 bases between. The CDR3, as DNA: TGCAGTGCTAGAGATCGAACAAGGCCCAATCAGCCCCAGCATTTT. The encoded protein is CSARDRTRPNQPQHF.